This TCR beta chain is drawn from a study of beta chain features in type 1 diabetes. Broader study findings: When Type 1 diabetes patients were examined, their TCRB CDR3s proved moderately but significantly shorter in all four CD4+ subsets. In comparison with healthy donors, patients had naive, central memory and Treg TCRB repertoires that appeared more similar.

A remark on this clone: Antigen specificity is unknown.

The investigators reverse transcribed all of the isolated RNA, so they sequenced expressed TCRB transcripts. The data were produced by immunoSEQ multiplex PCR, yet TCRdb's version contains in-frame clones alone and is incomplete. This repertoire shows some 330,000 clones, roughly 12% found once; its top ten account for approximately 0.011%. This CDR3 comprises 15 residues. V lost 6 bases and J lost 4; bases outside the gene matches: 12. Germline assignment: CDR1 MNHEY and CDR2 SMNVEV (reference sequence). V is TRBV27 and J is TRBJ2-7, with 7 bases that match TRBD1. Material for sequencing was naive CD4+ T cells from blood. The receptor comes from a woman between 18 and 30 years old with type 1 diabetes. CDR3 residues: CASSGTGTANYEQYF. The CDR3 coding sequence is TGTGCCAGCAGCGGAACCGGGACAGCTAATTACGAGCAGTACTTC.